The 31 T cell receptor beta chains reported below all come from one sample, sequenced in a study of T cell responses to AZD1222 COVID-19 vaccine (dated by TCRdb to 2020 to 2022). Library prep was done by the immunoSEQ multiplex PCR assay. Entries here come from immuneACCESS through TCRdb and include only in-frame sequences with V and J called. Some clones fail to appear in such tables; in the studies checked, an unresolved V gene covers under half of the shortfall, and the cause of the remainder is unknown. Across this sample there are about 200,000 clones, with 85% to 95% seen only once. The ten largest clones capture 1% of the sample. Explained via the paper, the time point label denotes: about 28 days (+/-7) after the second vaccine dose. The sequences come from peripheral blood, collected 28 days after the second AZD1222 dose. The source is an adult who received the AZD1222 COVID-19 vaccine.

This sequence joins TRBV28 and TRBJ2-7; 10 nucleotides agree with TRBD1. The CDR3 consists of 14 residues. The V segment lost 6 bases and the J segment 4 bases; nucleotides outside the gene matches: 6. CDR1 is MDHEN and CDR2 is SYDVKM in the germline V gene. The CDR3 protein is CASSRDRGQYEQYF. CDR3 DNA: TGTGCCAGCAGCCGAGACAGGGGGCAATACGAGCAGTACTTC.

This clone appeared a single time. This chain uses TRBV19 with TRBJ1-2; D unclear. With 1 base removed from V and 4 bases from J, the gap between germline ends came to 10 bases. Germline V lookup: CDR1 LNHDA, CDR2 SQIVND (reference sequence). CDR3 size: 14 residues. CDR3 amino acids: CASSIGGQTYGYTF. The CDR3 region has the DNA TGTGCCAGTAGTATAGGCGGCCAGACCTATGGCTACACCTTC.

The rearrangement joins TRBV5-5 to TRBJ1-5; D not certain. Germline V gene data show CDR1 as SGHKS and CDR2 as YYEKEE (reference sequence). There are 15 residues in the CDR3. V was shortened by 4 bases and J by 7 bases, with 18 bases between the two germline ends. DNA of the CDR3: TGTGCCAGCAGCAACTGGACTCTTGCGGGGCAGCCCCAGCATTTT. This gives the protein CASSNWTLAGQPQHF.

The CDR3 coding sequence is TGCGCCAGCAGCTTGGATCCCGGTGGAGGCAAAAACATTCAGTACTTC. This encodes CASSLDPGGGKNIQYF. The chain carries TRBV5-1 and TRBJ2-4, with a possible D match to TRBD2 (5 bases). Between the trimmed V and J ends, which lost 0 bases and 3 bases, there was a span of 13 bases. Germline assignment: CDR1 SGHRS and CDR2 YFSETQ. This CDR3 region has 16 residues.

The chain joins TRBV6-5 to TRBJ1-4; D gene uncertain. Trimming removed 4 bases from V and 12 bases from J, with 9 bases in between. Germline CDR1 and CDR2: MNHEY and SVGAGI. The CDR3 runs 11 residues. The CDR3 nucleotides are TGTGCCAGCAGTTCCCGGACGGAACTGTTTTTT. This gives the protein CASSSRTELFF.

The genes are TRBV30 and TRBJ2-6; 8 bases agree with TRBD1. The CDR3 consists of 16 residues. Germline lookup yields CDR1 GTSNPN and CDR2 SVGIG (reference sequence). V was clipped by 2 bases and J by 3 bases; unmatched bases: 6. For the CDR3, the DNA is TGTGCCTGGAGTCGCAGGGGGCAATTTGGGGCCAACGTCCTGACTTTC. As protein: CAWSRRGQFGANVLTF.

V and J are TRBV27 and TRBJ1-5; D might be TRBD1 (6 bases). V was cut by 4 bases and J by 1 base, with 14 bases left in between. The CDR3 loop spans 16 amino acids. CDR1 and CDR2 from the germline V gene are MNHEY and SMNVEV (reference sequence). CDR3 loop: CASSSGTGFSNQPQHF. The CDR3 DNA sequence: TGTGCCAGCAGTTCCGGCACAGGGTTCAGCAATCAGCCCCAGCATTTT.

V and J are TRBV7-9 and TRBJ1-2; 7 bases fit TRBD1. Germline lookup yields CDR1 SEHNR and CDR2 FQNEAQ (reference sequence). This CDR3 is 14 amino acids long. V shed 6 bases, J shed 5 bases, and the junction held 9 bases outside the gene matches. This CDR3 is CASRRDSSDYGYTF. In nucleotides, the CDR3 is TGTGCCAGCAGGAGGGACAGTAGCGATTATGGCTACACCTTC.

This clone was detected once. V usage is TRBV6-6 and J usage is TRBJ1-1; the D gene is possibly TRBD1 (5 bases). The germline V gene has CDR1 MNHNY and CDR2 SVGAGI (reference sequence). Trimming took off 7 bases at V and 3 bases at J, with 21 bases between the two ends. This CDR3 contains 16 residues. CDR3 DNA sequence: TGTGCCAGCACTCCGATTACACAGGAACGGGACACTGAAGCTTTCTTT. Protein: CASTPITQERDTEAFF.

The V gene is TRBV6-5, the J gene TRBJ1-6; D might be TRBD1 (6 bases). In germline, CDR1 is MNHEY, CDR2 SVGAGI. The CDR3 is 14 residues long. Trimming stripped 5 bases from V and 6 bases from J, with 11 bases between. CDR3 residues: CASSQTGTNSPLHF. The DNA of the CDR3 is TGTGCCAGCAGTCAAACAGGGACTAATTCACCCCTCCACTTT.

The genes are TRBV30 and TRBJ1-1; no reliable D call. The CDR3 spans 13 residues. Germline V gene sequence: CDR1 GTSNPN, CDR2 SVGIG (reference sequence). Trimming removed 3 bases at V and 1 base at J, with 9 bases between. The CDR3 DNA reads TGTGCCTGGAGCCAACACCCGAACACTGAAGCTTTCTTT. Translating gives CAWSQHPNTEAFF.

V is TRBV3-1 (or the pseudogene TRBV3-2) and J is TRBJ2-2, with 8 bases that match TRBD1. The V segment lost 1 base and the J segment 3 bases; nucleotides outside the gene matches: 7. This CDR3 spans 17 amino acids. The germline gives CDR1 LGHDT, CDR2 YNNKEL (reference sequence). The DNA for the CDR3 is TGTGCCAGCAGCCAAGGAAGACAGGGGCCCTACACCGGGGAGCTGTTTTTT. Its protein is CASSQGRQGPYTGELFF.

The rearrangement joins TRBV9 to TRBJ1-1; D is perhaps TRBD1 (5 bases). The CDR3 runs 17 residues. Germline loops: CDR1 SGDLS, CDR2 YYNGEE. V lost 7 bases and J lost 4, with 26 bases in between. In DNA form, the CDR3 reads TGTGCCAGCGGGAGGCACCAGCAGTGGAGGGGTTTCACTGAAGCTTTCTTT. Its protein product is CASGRHQQWRGFTEAFF.

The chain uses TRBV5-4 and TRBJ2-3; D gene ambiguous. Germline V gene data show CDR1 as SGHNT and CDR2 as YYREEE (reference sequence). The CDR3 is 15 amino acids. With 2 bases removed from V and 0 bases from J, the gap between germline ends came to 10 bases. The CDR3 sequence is CASSFPGTSTDTQYF. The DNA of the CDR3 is TGTGCCAGCAGCTTCCCCGGTACTAGCACAGATACGCAGTATTTT.

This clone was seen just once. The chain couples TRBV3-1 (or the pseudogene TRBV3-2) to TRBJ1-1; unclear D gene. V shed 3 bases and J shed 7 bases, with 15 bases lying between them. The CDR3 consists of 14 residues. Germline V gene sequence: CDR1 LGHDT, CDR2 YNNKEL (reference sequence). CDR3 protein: CASSHGPRPDEAFF. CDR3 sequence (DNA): TGTGCCAGCAGCCACGGCCCAAGGCCAGATGAAGCTTTCTTT.

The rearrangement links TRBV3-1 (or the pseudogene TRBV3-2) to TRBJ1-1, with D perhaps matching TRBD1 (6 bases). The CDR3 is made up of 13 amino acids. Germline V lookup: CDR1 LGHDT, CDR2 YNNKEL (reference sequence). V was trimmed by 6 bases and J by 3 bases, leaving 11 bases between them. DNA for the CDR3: TGTGCCAGCAGTACACAGGGATACACTGAAGCTTTCTTT. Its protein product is CASSTQGYTEAFF.

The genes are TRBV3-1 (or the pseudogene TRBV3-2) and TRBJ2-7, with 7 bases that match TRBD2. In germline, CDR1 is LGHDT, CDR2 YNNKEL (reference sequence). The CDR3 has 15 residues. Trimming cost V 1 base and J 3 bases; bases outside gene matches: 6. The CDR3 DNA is TGTGCCAGCAGCCAAGTTCCGGGGGGTGGCTACGAGCAGTACTTC. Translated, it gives CASSQVPGGGYEQYF.

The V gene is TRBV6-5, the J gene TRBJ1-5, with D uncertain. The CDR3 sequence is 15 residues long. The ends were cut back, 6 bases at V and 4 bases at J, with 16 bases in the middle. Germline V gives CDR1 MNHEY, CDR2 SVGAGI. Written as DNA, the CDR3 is TGTGCCAGCAGCCCCCAGAAGATGGGGAATCAGCCCCAGCATTTT. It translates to CASSPQKMGNQPQHF.

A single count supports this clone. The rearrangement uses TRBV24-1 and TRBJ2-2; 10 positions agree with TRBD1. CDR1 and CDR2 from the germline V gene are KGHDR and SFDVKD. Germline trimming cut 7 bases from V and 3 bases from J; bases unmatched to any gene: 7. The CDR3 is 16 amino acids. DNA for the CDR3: TGTGCCACCAGAAGTCCGGGACAGGGGTACACCGGGGAGCTGTTTTTT. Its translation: CATRSPGQGYTGELFF.

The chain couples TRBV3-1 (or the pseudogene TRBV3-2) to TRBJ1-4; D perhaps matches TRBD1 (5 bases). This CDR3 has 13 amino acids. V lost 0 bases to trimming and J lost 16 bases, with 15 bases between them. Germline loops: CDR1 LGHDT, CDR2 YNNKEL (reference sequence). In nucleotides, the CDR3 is TGTGCCAGCAGCCAAGAGGCAAAGCGGCAGGGGTTTTTT. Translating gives CASSQEAKRQGFF.

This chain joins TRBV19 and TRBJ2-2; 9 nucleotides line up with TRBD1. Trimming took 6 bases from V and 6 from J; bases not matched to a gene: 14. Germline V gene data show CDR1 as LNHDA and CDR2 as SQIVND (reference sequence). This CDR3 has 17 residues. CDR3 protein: CASSPAGVRQGAGELFF. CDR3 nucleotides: TGTGCCAGTAGCCCCGCTGGAGTTCGACAGGGGGCCGGGGAGCTGTTTTTT.

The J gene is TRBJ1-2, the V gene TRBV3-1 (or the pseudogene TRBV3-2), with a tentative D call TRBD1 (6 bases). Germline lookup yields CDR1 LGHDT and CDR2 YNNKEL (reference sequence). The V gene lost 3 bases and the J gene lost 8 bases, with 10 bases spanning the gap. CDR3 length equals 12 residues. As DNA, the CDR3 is TGTGCCAGCAGCCAGGGGGCGGGGGGCTACACCTTC. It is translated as CASSQGAGGYTF.

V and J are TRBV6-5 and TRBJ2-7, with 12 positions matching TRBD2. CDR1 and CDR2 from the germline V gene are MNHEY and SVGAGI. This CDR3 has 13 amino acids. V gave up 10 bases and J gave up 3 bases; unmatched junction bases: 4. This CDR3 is CATQGLAGYEQYF. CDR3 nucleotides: TGTGCCACGCAGGGACTAGCGGGCTACGAGCAGTACTTC.

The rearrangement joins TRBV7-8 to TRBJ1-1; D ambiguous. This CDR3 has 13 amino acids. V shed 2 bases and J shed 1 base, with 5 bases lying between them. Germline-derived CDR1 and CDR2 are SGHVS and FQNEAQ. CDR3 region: CASSLSENTEAFF. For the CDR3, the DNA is TGTGCCAGCAGCTTATCGGAGAACACTGAAGCTTTCTTT.

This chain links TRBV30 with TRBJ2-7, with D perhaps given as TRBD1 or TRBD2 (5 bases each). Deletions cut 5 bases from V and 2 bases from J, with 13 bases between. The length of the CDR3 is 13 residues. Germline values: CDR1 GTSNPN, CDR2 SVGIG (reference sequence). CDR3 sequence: CAWRGGTPYEQYF. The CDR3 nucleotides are TGTGCCTGGCGGGGCGGCACCCCCTACGAGCAGTACTTC.

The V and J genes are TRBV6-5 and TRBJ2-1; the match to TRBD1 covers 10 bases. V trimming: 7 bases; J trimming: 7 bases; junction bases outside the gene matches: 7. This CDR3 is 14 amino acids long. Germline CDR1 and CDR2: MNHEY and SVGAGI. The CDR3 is CASKTGGVMNEQFF. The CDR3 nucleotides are TGTGCCAGCAAGACAGGGGGCGTTATGAATGAGCAGTTCTTC.

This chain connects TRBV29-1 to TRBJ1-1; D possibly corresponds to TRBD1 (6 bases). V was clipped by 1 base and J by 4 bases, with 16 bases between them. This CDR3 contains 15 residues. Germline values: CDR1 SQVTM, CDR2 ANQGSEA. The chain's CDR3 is CSVEGGTGAITEAFF. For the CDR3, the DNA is TGCAGCGTTGAAGGAGGAACGGGGGCGATCACTGAAGCTTTCTTT.

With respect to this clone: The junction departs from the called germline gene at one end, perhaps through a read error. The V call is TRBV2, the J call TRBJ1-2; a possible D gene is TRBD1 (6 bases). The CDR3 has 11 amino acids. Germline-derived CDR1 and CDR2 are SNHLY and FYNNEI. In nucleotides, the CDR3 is TGTGCCAGCAGAACGAGGACAGAAGAAAACTTC. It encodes CASRTRTEENF.

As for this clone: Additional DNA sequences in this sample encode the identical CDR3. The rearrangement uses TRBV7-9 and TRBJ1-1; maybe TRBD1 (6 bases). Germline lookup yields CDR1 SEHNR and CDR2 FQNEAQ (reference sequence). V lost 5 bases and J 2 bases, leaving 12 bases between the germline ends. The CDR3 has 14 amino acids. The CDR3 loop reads CASSLGGLNTEAFF. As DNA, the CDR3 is TGTGCCAGCAGCCTAGGGGGACTAAACACTGAAGCTTTCTTT.

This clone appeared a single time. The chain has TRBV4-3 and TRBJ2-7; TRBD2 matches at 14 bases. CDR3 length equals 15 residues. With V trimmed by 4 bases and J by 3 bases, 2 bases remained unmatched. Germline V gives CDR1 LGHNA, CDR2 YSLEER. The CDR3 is CASSPGTSGGYEQYF. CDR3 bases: TGCGCCAGCAGCCCAGGGACTAGCGGGGGCTACGAGCAGTACTTC.

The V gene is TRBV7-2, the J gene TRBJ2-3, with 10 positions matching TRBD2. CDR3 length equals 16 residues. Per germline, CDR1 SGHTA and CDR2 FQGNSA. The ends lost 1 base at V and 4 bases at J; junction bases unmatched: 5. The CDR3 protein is CASSLVALAGADTQYF. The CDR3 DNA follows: TGTGCCAGCAGCTTAGTGGCGCTAGCGGGGGCAGATACGCAGTATTTT.